This TCR beta chain was sequenced in a study of regulatory T cells in long-lasting Graves disease. The germline CDR1 and CDR2 sequences are MDHEN and SYDVKM. Between the trimmed V and J ends, which lost 7 bases and 4 bases, there was a span of 25 bases. This CDR3 region has 18 residues. This clonotype appeared once. Its antigen is as yet unknown. Arm-PCR of CDR3 regions and iRepertoire HTBI primers were the basis on which TCR beta libraries were built. MiXCR, applied by TCRdb to the multiplex PCR reads, yields one record per CDR3 protein. This table holds over 350,000 distinct CDR3 sequences, 12% to 15% found once. Broader study findings: TRBV28, TRBJ1-2 and TRBJ2-5 were favored in persistent disease.

This sample's time point: newly diagnosed GD, antithyroid drugs for less than 3 months. Generation of the TCR library employed RNA extracted from PBMCs. These data were also reused for a study on T cells in Graves' hyperthyroidism and ophthalmopathy.

The material was peripheral blood mononuclear cells (PBMCs), obtained at new diagnosis, from a patient treated with antithyroid drugs. This chain uses TRBV28 with TRBJ2-2; D could derive from TRBD1 or TRBD2 (5 bases each). The origin of this receptor is a woman between 45 and 65 years old with Graves disease. The CDR3 DNA reads as TGTGCCAGCACTGACAGTTTCTTCGGGACGGATTCCACCGGGGAGCTGTTTTTT. This encodes CASTDSFFGTDSTGELFF.